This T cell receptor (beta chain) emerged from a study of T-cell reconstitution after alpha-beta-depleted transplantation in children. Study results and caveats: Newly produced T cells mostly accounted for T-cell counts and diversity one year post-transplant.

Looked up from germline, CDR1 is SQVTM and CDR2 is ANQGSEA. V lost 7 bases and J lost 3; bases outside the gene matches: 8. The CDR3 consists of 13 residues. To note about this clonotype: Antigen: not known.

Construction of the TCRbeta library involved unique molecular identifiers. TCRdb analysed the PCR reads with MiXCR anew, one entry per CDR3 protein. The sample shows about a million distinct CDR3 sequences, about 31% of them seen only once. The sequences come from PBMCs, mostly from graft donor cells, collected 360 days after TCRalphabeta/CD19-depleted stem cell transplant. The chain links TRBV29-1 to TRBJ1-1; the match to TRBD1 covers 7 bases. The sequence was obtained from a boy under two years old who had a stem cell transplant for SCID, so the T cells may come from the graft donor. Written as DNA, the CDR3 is TGCAGCGCCTGGAGGGGGCGGGACACTGAAGCTTTCTTT. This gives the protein CSAWRGRDTEAFF.